This entry features one T cell receptor beta chain sequence. The source of the sample is a study of blood T cell repertoires in COVID-19. Here immunoSEQ multiplex PCR was the method, and the copy in TCRdb shows in-frame clones only, minus some. The data contain around 400,000 clones, about 88% of them singletons. This CDR3 is 16 amino acids long. The germline CDR1 and CDR2 sequences are SGHTS and YDEGEE. The V end lost 0 bases, the J end lost 8 bases, and 20 bases lay between the germline ends. Individuals aged roughly 18 to 95 years were recruited from roughly 23 US areas. Self-reported history from a screening survey and questionnaire set each donor's cohort.

J is TRBJ1-2 and V is TRBV5-8, with unresolved D. The receptor's source is a woman aged 18-29 years who had been exposed to COVID-19. Specimen: PBMCs or T cells enriched from blood (not recorded which). CDR3 residues: CASSLVGAELINGYTF. The CDR3 DNA reads as TGTGCCAGCAGCTTGGTCGGTGCCGAATTAATAAACGGCTACACCTTC.